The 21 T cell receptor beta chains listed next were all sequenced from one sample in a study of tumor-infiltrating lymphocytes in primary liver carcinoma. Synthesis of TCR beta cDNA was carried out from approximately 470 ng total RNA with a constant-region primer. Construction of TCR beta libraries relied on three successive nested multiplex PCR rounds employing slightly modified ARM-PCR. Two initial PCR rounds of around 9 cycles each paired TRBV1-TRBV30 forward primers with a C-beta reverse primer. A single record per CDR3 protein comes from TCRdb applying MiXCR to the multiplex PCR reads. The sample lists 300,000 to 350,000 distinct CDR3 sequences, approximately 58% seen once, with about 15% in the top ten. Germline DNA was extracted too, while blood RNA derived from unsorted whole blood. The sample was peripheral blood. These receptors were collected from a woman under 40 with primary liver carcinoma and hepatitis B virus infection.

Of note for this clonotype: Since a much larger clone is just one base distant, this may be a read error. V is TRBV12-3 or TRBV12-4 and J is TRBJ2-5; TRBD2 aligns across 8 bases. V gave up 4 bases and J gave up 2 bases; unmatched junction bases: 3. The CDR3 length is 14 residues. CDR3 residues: CASSYSGEQETQYF. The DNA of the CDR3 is TGTGCCAGCAGTTATAGCGGGGAACAAGAGACCCAGTACTTC.

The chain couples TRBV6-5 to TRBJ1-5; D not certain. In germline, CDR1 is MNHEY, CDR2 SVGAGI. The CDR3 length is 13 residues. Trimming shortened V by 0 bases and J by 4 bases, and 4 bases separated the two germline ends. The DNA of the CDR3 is TGTGCCAGCAGTTACTCAGTGAATCAGCCCCAGCATTTT. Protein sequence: CASSYSVNQPQHF.

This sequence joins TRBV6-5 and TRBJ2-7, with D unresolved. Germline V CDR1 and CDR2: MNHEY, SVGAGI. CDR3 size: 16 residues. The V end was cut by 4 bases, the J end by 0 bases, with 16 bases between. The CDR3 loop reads CASSCDPHGSSYEQYF. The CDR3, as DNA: TGTGCCAGCAGTTGCGACCCCCACGGAAGCTCCTACGAGCAGTACTTC.

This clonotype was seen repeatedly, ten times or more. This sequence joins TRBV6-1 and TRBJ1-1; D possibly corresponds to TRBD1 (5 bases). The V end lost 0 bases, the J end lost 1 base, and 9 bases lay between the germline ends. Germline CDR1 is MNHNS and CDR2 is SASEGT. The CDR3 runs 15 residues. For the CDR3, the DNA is TGTGCCAGCAGTGAAGCTGGGGGACCGAACACTGAAGCTTTCTTT. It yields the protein CASSEAGGPNTEAFF.

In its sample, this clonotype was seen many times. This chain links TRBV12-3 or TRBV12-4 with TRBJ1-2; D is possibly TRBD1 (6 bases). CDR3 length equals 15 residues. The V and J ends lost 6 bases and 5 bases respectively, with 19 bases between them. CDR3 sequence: CASSPPGGDIYGYTF. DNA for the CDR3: TGTGCCAGCAGCCCGCCGGGGGGGGACATATATGGCTACACCTTC.

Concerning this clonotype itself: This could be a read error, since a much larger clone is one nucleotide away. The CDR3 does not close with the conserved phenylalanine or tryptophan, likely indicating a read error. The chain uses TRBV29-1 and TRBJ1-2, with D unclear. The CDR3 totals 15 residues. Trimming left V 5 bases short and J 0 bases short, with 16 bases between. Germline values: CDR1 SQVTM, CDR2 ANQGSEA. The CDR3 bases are TGCAGCGTTTCGATTAGTGTTGGAGCTAACTATGGCTACACCTTA. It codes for CSVSISVGANYGYTL.

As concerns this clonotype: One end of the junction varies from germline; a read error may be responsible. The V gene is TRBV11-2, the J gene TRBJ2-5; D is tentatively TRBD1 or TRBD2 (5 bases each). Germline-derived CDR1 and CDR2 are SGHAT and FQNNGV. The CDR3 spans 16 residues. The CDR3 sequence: CASSTRTGGAKETQCF. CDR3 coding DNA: TGTGCCAGCAGCACAAGAACAGGAGGCGCAAAAGAGACCCAGTGCTTC.

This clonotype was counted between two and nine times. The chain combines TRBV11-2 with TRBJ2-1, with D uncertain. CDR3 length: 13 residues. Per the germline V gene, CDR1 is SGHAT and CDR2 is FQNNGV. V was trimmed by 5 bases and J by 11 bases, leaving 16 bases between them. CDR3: CASSQIRLPKQFF. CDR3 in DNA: TGTGCCAGCAGCCAAATCCGGCTACCCAAGCAGTTCTTC.

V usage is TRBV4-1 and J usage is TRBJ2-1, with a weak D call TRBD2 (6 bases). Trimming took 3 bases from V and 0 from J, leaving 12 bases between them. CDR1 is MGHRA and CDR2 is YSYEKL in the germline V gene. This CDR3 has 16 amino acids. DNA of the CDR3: TGCGCCAGCAGCCATAGGCGGGAAGGCTCCTACAATGAGCAGTTCTTC. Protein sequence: CASSHRREGSYNEQFF.

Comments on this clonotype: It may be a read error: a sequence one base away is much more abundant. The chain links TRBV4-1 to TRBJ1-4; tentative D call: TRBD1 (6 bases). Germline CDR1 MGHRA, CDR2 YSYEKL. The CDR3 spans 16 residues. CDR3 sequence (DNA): TGCTCCAGCAGCCAAGGTTTCCGGACAGCTAATGAAAAACTGTTTTTT. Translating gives CSSSQGFRTANEKLFF.

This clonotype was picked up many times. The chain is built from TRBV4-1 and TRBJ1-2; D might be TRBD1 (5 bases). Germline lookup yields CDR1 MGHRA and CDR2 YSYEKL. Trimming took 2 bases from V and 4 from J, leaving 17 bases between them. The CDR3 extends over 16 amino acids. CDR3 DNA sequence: TGCGCCAGCAGCCAACGATCCGGGACGGACGGCTATGGCTACACCTTC. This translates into CASSQRSGTDGYGYTF.

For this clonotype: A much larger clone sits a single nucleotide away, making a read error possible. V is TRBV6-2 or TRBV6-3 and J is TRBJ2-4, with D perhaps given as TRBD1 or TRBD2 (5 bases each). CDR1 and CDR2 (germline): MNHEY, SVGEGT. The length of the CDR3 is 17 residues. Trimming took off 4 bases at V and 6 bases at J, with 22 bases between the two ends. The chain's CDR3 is CASSSLKGDGRRNIQYF. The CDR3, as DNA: TGTGCCAGCAGTTCTCTAAAAGGGGACGGCCGGAGAAACATTCAGTACTTC.

CDR3 DNA sequence: TGCGCCAGCAACCAGCTAGCGGGAGCATACGGTGAGCAGTTCTTC. Translation gives CASNQLAGAYGEQFF. The V call is TRBV4-3, the J call TRBJ2-1, with TRBD2 matching 10 bases. The length of the CDR3 is 15 residues. Germline V gives CDR1 LGHNA, CDR2 YSLEER. Germline trimming cut 7 bases from V and 9 bases from J; bases unmatched to any gene: 12.

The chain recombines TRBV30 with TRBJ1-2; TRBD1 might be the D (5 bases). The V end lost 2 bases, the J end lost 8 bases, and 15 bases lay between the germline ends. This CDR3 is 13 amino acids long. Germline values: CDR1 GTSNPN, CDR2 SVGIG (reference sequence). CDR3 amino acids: CAWSIRQGYGYTF. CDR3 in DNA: TGTGCCTGGAGTATTCGGCAGGGTTACGGCTACACCTTC.

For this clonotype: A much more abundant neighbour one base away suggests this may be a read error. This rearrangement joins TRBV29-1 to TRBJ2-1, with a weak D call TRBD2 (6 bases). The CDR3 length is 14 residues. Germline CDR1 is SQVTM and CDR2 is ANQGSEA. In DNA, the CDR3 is TGCAGCCTTGACGGGGGACCATGGATCGATGAGCAGTTCTTC. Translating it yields CSLDGGPWIDEQFF.

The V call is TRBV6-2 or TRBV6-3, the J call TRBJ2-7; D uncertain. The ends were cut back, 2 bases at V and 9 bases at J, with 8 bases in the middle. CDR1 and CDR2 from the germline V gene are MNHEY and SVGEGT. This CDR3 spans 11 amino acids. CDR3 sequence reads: CASSYDGGQYF. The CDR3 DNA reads TGTGCCAGCAGTTACGACGGCGGGCAGTACTTC.

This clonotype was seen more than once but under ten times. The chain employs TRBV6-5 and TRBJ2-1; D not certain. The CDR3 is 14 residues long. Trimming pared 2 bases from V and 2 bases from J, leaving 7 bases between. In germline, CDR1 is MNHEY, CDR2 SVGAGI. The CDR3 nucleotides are TGTGCCAGCAGTTACCGTCAACCCTACAATGAGCAGTTCTTC. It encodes CASSYRQPYNEQFF.

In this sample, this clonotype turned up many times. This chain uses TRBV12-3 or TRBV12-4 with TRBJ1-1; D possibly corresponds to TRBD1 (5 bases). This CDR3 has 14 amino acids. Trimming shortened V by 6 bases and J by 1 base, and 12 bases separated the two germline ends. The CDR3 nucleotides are TGTGCCAGCAGGCCGGACACAGGGAACACTGAAGCTTTCTTT. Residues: CASRPDTGNTEAFF.

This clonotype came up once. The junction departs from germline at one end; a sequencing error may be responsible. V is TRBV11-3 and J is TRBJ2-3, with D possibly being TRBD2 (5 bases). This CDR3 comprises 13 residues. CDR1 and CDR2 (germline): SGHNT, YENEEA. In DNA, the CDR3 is TGTGCCAGCAGCTCTCTCAAGGAGGATACGCAGTGTTTT. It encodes CASSSLKEDTQCF.

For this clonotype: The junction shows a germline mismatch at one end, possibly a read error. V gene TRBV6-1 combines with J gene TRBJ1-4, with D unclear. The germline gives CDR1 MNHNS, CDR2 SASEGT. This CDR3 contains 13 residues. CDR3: CASRRSYTGGLLF. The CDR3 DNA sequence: TGTGCTAGCAGGAGAAGCTACACGGGAGGACTTCTGTTT.

The CDR3 DNA is TGCGCCAGCAGCCTCGGGACTAGCGGGAAAACAGATACGCAGTATTTT. Protein product: CASSLGTSGKTDTQYF. This sequence joins TRBV5-1 and TRBJ2-3; TRBD2 aligns across 13 bases. This CDR3 contains 16 residues. V gave up 4 bases and J gave up 3 bases; unmatched junction bases: 5. Germline CDR1 is SGHRS and CDR2 is YFSETQ.